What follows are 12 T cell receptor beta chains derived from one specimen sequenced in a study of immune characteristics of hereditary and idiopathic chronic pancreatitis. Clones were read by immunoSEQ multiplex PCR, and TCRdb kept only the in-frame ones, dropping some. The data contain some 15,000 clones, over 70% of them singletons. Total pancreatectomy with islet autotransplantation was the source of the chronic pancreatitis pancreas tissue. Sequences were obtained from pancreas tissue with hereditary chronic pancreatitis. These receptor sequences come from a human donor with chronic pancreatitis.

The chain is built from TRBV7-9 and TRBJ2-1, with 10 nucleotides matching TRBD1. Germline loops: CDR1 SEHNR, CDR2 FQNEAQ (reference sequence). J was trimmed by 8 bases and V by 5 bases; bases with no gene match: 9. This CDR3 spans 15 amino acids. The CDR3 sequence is CASSPGTGESDEQFF. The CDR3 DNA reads TGTGCCAGCAGCCCCGGGACAGGGGAAAGCGATGAGCAGTTCTTC.

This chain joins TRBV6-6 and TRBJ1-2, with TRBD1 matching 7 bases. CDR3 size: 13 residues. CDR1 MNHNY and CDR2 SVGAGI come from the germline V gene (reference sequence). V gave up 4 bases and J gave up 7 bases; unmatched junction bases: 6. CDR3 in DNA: TGTGCCAGCAGTTCAACAGGGGAAACTGGCTACACCTTC. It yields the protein CASSSTGETGYTF.

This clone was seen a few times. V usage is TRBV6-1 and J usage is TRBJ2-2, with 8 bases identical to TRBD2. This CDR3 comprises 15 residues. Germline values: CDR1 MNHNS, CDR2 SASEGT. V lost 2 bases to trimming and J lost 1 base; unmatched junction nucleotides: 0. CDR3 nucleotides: TGTGCCAGCAGTGAACTAGCGGGGAACACCGGGGAGCTGTTTTTT. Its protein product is CASSELAGNTGELFF.

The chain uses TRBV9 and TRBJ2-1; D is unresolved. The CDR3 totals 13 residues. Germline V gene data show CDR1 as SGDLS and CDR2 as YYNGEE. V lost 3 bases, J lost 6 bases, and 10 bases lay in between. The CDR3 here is CASSANICNEQFF. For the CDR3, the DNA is TGTGCCAGCAGCGCCAATATCTGCAATGAGCAGTTCTTC.

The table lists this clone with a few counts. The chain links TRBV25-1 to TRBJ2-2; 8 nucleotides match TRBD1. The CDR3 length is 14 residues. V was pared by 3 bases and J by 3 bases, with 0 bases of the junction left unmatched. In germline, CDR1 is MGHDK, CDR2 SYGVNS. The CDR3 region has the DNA TGTGCCAGCAGTGAGGACAGGGACACCGGGGAGCTGTTTTTT. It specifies CASSEDRDTGELFF.

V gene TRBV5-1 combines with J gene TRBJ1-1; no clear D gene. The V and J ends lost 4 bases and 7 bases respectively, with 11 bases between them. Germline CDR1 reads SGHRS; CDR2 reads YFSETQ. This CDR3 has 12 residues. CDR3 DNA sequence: TGCGCCAGCAGCACAAACGCGGGTGAAGCTTTCTTT. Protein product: CASSTNAGEAFF.

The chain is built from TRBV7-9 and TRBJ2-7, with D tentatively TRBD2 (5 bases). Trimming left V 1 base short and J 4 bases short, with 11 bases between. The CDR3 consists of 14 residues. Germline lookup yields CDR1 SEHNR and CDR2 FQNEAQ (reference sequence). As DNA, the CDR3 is TGTGCCAGCAGCTTAGGCGGGCCGAGGTACGAGCAGTACTTC. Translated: CASSLGGPRYEQYF.

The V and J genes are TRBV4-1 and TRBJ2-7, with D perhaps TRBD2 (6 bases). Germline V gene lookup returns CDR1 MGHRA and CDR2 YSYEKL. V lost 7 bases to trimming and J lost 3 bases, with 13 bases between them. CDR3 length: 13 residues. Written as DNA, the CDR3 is TGCGCCAGCATAACTAGCCATTGCTACGAGCAGTACTTC. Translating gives CASITSHCYEQYF.

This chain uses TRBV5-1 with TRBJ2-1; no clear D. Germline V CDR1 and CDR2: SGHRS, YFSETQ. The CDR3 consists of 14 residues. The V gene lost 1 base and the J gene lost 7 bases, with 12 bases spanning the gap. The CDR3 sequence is CASSLSDLTNEQFF. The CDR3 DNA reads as TGCGCCAGCAGCTTGTCTGACCTGACTAATGAGCAGTTCTTC.

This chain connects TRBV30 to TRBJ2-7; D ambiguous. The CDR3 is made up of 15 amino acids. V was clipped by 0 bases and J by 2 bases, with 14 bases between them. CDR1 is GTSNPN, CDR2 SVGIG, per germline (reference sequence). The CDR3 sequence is CAWSVAQDGPYEQYF. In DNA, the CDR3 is TGTGCCTGGAGTGTAGCCCAGGACGGACCCTACGAGCAGTACTTC. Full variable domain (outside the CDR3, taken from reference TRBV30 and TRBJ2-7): SQTIHQWPATLVQPVGSPLSLECTVEGTSNPNLYWYRQAAGRGLQLLFYSVGIGQISSEVPQNLSASRPQDRQFILSSKKLLLSDSGFYLCAWSVAQDGPYEQYFGPGTRLTVT.

CDR3: CASSEGLSIGELFF. The CDR3 region has the DNA TGTGCCAGCAGTGAAGGACTGAGCATCGGGGAGCTGTTTTTT. The V gene is TRBV6-1, the J gene TRBJ2-2, with unresolved D. The V gene's germline CDR1 is MNHNS and CDR2 SASEGT. With 1 base removed from V and 7 bases from J, the gap between germline ends came to 10 bases. This CDR3 spans 14 amino acids.

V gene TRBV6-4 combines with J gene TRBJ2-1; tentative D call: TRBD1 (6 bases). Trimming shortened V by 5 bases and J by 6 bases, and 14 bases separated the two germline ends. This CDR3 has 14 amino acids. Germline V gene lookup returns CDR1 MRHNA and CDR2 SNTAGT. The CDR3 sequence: CASSLNQQGNEQFF. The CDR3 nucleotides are TGTGCCAGCAGTCTAAACCAACAGGGCAATGAGCAGTTCTTC.